This paragraph reports one T cell receptor beta chain. What it recognizes is unknown. This CDR3 contains 15 residues. From germline, CDR1 is SGHDT and CDR2 YYEEEE. J lost 2 bases, V lost 4 bases, and 5 bases had no gene match. TCRdb keeps only in-frame clones here, not all; method: immunoSEQ multiplex PCR. The sample includes about 120,000 clones, around 90% seen only once; the top ten take over 2.5%. This entry is derived from a study of T cell responses to AZD1222 COVID-19 vaccine. Study findings and constraints: At baseline, seropositivity was found in only a handful of AZD1222 recipients.

The source of this sequence is an adult in good health. The rearrangement links TRBV5-6 to TRBJ1-2; 10 nucleotides agree with TRBD1. Sequencing was performed on peripheral blood, taken on day 0 of AZD1222 vaccination. The CDR3 coding sequence is TGTGCCAGCAGCCCGGGACAGGGGCGGAACTATGGCTACACCTTC. Translated: CASSPGQGRNYGYTF.